The 4 T cell receptor beta chains given below trace back to one sample, sequenced in a study of regulatory T cells in long-lasting Graves disease. Time point specified: newly diagnosed GD, antithyroid drugs for less than 3 months. TCR sequences were obtained from RNA taken from PBMCs. Arm-PCR of CDR3 regions with iRepertoire HTBI primers generated TCR beta libraries. From the multiplex PCR reads, TCRdb called clonotypes with MiXCR, one entry per CDR3 protein. The data contain 540,000 or so distinct CDR3 sequences, roughly 13% of them singletons. This same sample was also taken into another study, of T cells in Graves' hyperthyroidism and ophthalmopathy.

The material was peripheral blood mononuclear cells (PBMCs), obtained at new diagnosis, from a patient treated with antithyroid drugs. The receptors come from a young man with Graves disease.

This clonotype was observed a few times. The V call is TRBV6-1, the J call TRBJ1-2; perhaps TRBD1 as D (5 bases). V shed 5 bases and J shed 6 bases, with 16 bases lying between them. This CDR3 is 14 amino acids long. The V gene's germline CDR1 is MNHNS and CDR2 SASEGT. The CDR3 DNA sequence: TGTGCCAGCAGTACCATCGGGGGAGGGCATGGCTACACCTTC. It yields the protein CASSTIGGGHGYTF.

This clonotype was recorded many times. The chain combines TRBV30 with TRBJ1-2; no clear D. The germline CDR1 and CDR2 sequences are GTSNPN and SVGIG (reference sequence). This CDR3 region has 11 residues. V gave up 2 bases and J gave up 5 bases, with 6 bases separating them. The CDR3 reads CAWSPGYGYTF. CDR3 nucleotide sequence: TGTGCCTGGAGTCCAGGATATGGCTACACCTTC.

In the case of this clonotype: One base away lies a much larger clone, so this may be a sequencing read error. This sequence joins TRBV7-2 and TRBJ2-3, with D unresolved. This CDR3 is built from 16 residues. Trimming took 8 bases from V and 6 from J, leaving 24 bases between them. Germline V gene data show CDR1 as SGHTA and CDR2 as FQGNSA. CDR3 amino acids: CASGSTRDPPWDTQYF. For the CDR3, the DNA is TGTGCCAGCGGCTCGACACGCGACCCCCCTTGGGATACGCAGTATTTT. Full variable domain (rest looked up from reference TRBV7-2 and TRBJ2-3): GAGVSQSPSNKVTEKGKDVELRCDPISGHTALYWYRQSLGQGLEFLIYFQGNSAPDKSGLPSDRFSAERTGGSVSTLTIQRTQQEDSAVYLCASGSTRDPPWDTQYFGPGTRLTVL.

The chain uses TRBV6-1 and TRBJ2-3; TRBD2 matches at 7 bases. After removal of 6 bases from V and 2 bases from J, the junction contained 11 bases not matched to a gene. Germline V lookup: CDR1 MNHNS, CDR2 SASEGT. The length of the CDR3 is 16 residues. This CDR3 reads CASRLTPGGDTDTQYF. The CDR3 nucleotides read TGTGCCAGCAGGCTTACCCCTGGGGGGGACACAGATACGCAGTATTTT.